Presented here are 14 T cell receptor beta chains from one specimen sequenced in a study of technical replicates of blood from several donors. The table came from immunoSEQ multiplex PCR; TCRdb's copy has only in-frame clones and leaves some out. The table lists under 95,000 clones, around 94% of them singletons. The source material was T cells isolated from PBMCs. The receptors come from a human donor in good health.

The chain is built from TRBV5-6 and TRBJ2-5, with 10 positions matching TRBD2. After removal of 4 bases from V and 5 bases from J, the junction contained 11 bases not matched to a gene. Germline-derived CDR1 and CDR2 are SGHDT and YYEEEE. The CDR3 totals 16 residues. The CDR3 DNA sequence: TGTGCCAGCAGCAATAGCGGGAGGCCAATGAGGGAGACCCAGTACTTC. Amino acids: CASSNSGRPMRETQYF.

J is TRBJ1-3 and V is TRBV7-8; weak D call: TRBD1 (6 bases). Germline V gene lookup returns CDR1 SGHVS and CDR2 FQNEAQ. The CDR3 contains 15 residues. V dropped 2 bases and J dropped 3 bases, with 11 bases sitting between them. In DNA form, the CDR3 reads TGTGCCAGCAGCTTATTCAGGGGTGGTGGAAACACCATATATTTT. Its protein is CASSLFRGGGNTIYF.

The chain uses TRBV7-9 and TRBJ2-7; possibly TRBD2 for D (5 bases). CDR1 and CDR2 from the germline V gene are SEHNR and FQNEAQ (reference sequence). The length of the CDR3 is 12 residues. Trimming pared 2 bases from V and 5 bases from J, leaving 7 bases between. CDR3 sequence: CASSLMRDEQYF. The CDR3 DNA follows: TGTGCCAGCAGCTTAATGAGGGACGAGCAGTACTTC.

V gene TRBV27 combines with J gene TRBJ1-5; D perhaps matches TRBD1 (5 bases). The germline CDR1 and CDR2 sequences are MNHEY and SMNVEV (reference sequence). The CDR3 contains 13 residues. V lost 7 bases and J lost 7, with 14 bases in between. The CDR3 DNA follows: TGTGCCAGCAAAGACAGTAGCGGGCAGCCCCAGCATTTT. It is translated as CASKDSSGQPQHF.

DNA of the CDR3: TGTGCCAGCAGCTTAGGTATGGGCAACTCGAACACTGAAGCTTTCTTT. It is translated as CASSLGMGNSNTEAFF. The chain joins TRBV7-2 to TRBJ1-1; no firm D call. There are 16 residues in the CDR3. V lost 1 base and J 1 base, leaving 13 bases between the germline ends. Per germline, CDR1 SGHTA and CDR2 FQGNSA.

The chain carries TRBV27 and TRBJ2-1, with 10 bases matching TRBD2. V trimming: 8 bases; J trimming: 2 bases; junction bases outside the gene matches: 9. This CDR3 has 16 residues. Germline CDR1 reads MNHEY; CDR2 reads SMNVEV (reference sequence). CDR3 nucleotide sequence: TGTGCCAGCCGAAAGGCCGGGACTAGCGCCTACAATGAGCAGTTCTTC. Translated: CASRKAGTSAYNEQFF.

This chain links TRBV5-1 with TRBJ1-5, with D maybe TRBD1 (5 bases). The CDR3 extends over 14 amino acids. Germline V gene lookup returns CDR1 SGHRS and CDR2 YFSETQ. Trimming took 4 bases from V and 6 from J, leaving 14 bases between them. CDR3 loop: CASSLGEGSQPQHF. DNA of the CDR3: TGCGCCAGCAGCCTGGGGGAGGGCAGTCAGCCCCAGCATTTT.

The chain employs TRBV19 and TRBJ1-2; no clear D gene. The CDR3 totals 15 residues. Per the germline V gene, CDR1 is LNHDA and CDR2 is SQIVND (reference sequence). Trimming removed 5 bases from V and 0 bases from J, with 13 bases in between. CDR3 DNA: TGTGCCAGTAGTGTCAGAGTAGAGGCTAACTATGGCTACACCTTC. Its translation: CASSVRVEANYGYTF. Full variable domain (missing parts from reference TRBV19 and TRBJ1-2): DGGITQSPKYLFRKEGQNVTLSCEQNLNHDAMYWYRQDPGQGLRLIYYSQIVNDFQKGDIAEGYSVSREKKESFPLTVTSAQKNPTAFYLCASSVRVEANYGYTFGSGTRLTVV.

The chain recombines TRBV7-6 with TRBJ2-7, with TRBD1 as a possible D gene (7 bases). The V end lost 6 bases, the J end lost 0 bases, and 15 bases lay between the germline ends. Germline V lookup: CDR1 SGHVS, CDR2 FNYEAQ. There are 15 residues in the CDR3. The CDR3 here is CASSSQGGRSYEQYF. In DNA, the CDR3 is TGTGCCAGCAGTTCCCAGGGGGGACGCTCCTACGAGCAGTACTTC.

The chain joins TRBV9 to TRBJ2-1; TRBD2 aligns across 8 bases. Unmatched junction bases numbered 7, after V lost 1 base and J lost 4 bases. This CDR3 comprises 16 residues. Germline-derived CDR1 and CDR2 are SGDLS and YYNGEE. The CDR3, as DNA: TGTGCCAGCAGCGTAAGCGGGAGTAAGATATACAATGAGCAGTTCTTC. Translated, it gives CASSVSGSKIYNEQFF.

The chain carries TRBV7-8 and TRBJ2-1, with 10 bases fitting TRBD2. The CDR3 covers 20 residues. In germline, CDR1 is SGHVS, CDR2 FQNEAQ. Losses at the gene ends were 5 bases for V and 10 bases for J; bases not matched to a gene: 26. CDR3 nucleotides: TGTGCCAGCAGCCCGACAATGGTAGCGGGAGGACACATCGACACTGGGGAGCAGTTCTTC. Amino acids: CASSPTMVAGGHIDTGEQFF.

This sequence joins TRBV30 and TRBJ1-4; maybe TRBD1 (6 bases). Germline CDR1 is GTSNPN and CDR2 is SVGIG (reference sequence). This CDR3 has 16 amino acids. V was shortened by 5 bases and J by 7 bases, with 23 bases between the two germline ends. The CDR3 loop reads CAWDTGKMSLGEKLFF. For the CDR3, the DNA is TGTGCCTGGGACACAGGGAAGATGAGTCTTGGTGAAAAACTGTTTTTT.

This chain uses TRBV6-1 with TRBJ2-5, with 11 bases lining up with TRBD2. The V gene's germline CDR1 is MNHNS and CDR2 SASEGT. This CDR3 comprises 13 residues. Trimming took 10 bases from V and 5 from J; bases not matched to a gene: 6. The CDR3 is CATTSGGIETQYF. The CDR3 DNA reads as TGTGCCACTACTAGCGGGGGTATCGAGACCCAGTACTTC.

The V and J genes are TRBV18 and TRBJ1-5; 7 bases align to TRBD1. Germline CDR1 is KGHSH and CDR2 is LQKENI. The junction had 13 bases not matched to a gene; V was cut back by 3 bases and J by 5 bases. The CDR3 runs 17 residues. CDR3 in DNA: TGTGCCAGCTCACCTACTAGGACAGGTCAAGGGGATCAGCCCCAGCATTTT. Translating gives CASSPTRTGQGDQPQHF.